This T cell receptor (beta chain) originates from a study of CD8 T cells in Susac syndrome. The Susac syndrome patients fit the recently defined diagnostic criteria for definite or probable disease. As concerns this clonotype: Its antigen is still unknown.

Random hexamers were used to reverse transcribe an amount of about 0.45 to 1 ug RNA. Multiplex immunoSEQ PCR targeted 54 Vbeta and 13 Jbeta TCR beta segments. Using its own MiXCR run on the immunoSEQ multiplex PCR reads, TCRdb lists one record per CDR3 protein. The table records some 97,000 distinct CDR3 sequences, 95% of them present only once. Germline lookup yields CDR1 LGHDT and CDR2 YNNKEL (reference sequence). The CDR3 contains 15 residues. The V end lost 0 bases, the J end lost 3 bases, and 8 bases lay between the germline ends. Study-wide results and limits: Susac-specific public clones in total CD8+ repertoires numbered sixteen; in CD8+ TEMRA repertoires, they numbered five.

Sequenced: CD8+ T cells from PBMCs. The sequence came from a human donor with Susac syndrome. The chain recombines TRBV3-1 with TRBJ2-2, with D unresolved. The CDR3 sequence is CASSQEFADTGELFF. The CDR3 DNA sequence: TGTGCCAGCAGCCAAGAATTCGCCGACACCGGGGAGCTGTTTTTT.